Sequencing of this TCR beta chain was carried out in a study of blood T cell repertoires in COVID-19. The germline CDR1 and CDR2 sequences are GTSNPN and SVGIG (reference sequence). The junction had 7 bases not matched to a gene; V was cut back by 2 bases and J by 2 bases. The CDR3 spans 15 residues. Sequencing used immunoSEQ multiplex PCR; TCRdb keeps in-frame clones, though not all of them. Among tens of thousands of clones, less than 90% were seen once, and the ten largest hold about 25%. The receptor comes from a woman aged 80 or over with active or convalescent COVID-19. Sequencing used peripheral blood. The gene calls are TRBV30 and TRBJ2-5; 8 positions match TRBD2. The CDR3 sequence: CAWSTSGPTQETQYF. For the CDR3, the DNA is TGTGCCTGGAGTACTAGCGGACCCACACAAGAGACCCAGTACTTC.